Listed here are 5 T cell receptor beta chains from one sample, sequenced in a study of T cell responses to AZD1222 COVID-19 vaccine. Generated by immunoSEQ multiplex PCR, the TCRdb table keeps only in-frame clones and is missing some. The sample includes about 85,000 clones, 75% to 95% of them seen just once. The specimen was peripheral blood, collected 28 days after the second AZD1222 dose. All receptors come from an adult who received the AZD1222 COVID-19 vaccine.

V and J are TRBV6-5 and TRBJ2-1; 9 positions match TRBD2. J lost 0 bases, V lost 7 bases, and 4 bases had no gene match. CDR3 size: 15 residues. Germline lookup yields CDR1 MNHEY and CDR2 SVGAGI. As DNA, the CDR3 is TGTGCCAGCACCGTACTAGCGGGCTCCTACAATGAGCAGTTCTTC. Translation: CASTVLAGSYNEQFF.

The genes are TRBV5-1 and TRBJ1-1; the D gene is possibly TRBD1 (6 bases). With 2 bases removed from V and 6 bases from J, the gap between germline ends came to 14 bases. The CDR3 extends over 14 amino acids. Per germline, CDR1 SGHRS and CDR2 YFSETQ. CDR3 amino acids: CASSLQGTRSEAFF. The CDR3 DNA is TGCGCCAGCAGCTTACAGGGAACGAGGTCTGAAGCTTTCTTT.

The gene calls are TRBV6-5 and TRBJ2-1, with TRBD2 matching 11 bases. V gave up 2 bases and J gave up 3 bases; unmatched junction bases: 3. CDR1 and CDR2 (germline): MNHEY, SVGAGI. The length of the CDR3 is 16 residues. CDR3 DNA sequence: TGTGCCAGCAGTTACCGAACTAGCGGGAGCTACAATGAGCAGTTCTTC. This encodes CASSYRTSGSYNEQFF.

The chain carries TRBV27 and TRBJ2-6; perhaps D is TRBD1 or TRBD2 (5 bases each). This CDR3 is built from 17 residues. Trimming took 8 bases from V and 2 from J, leaving 19 bases between them. The germline CDR1 and CDR2 sequences are MNHEY and SMNVEV (reference sequence). In nucleotides, the CDR3 is TGTGCCAGCTTGGGGACGAAGCCATCGGCTGGGGCCAACGTCCTGACTTTC. Residues: CASLGTKPSAGANVLTF.

This clone was counted a single time. The chain has TRBV7-2 and TRBJ2-3; D might be TRBD2 (6 bases). The CDR3 has 19 amino acids. Germline V gene lookup returns CDR1 SGHTA and CDR2 FQGNSA. V was pared by 5 bases and J by 5 bases, with 29 bases between. The CDR3 nucleotides are TGTGCCAGCAGCCACTACCCCGACATTAGCGGTCAAACCCAAGATACGCAGTATTTT. Translation gives CASSHYPDISGQTQDTQYF.